This T cell receptor (beta chain) emerged from a study of blood T cell repertoires in COVID-19 (dated by TCRdb to the early 2020s). Regarding the study in general: Samples covering the acute and convalescent phases of COVID-19 were provided by collaborators in the United States, Italy and Spain. The dataset comprised deeply sampled blood TCRbeta repertoires from subjects exposed to, actively infected with, or recovered from COVID-19. The material from the prospective study consisted of cDNA or gDNA derived from T cells, B-cell-depleted T cells, or PBMCs. Where HLA class I and class II types were available, the types were taken from metadata supplied by the sample provider, not from assay-based typing. The repertoires were made available in a free public database intended to serve as a resource for research on the immune response to SARS-CoV-2. The samples were drawn from two sources: the first 160 participants of the ongoing ImmuneRACE study, and approximately 1,300 subjects contributed by 6 global collaborators. Sample metadata almost always included a de-identified subject ID, COVID-19 status, age in years and sex. What the research found in general, with its limitations: The amount of clinical and demographic metadata varied by source and participant and was provided uncurated.

Points on this clone: Its antigen is not yet known. Nothing much larger sits one base from this clone, and base qualities are not available.

CDR1 and CDR2 are read off the germline V gene as SGHTA and FQGNSA. The CDR3 contains 13 residues, cysteine and phenylalanine counted. Here the CDR3 DNA is all that survives: 39 bases in frame from base 1. V is reduced by 2 bases and J by 8 bases, leaving a spacing of 10 bases between them. TCRbeta CDR3 regions were amplified from genomic DNA by means of the immunoSEQ Assay, a bias-controlled multiplex PCR. In the original analysis: Within the assay, amplification of reference gene primers was used to estimate how many nucleated cells each sample contained. Sequence reads were collapsed and filtered to measure the absolute abundance of every unique TCRbeta CDR3 rearrangement. For each sample, productive Simpson clonality was calculated as the square root of Simpson's diversity index across productive rearrangements. TCRdb holds this immuneACCESS table with in-frame rearrangements only. Some clones are missing; in checked studies, unresolved V genes explain under half, and the rest has no known cause. V and J calls and clone size are as listed in that table; D and trimming were resolved from the DNA. A total of some 70,000 clones appear in this sample, less than 85% of them only once. The ten largest clones take up approximately 20% of the sample.

The collaborating institutions used their own protocols to collect whole blood in K2EDTA tubes. For TCRbeta analysis, collaborator samples were shipped as frozen whole blood, as isolated PBMCs, or as DNA extracted from either sample type. Sequencing was carried out using peripheral blood. The TCR originated in a man in his sixties with acute or convalescent COVID-19. Here the chain combines TRBV7-2 and TRBJ2-1; a tentative D call is TRBD1 (5 bases match). The bases are TGTGCCAGCAGCTTAAACAGGATGGATGAGCAGTTCTTC. Its product reads: CASSLNRMDEQFF.